What follows are 18 T cell receptor beta chains derived from one specimen sequenced in a study of cytomegalovirus exposure and HLA in healthy donors. Primers for the PCR totalled 60 Vbeta and 13 Jbeta. Sequencing used immunoSEQ multiplex PCR; TCRdb keeps in-frame clones, though not all of them. The table shows under 150,000 clones, with roughly 70% occurring only once. What was sequenced was PBMCs. All receptors come from a man between 18 and 35 years old in good health and CMV-seropositive.

The CDR3 here is CASSAGGGDYGYTF. Written as DNA, the CDR3 is TGTGCCAGCAGTGCCGGGGGTGGGGACTATGGCTACACCTTC. The rearrangement joins TRBV25-1 to TRBJ1-2; D may be TRBD1 (5 bases). V was cut by 4 bases and J by 3 bases, with 12 bases left in between. CDR3 size: 14 residues. Germline V gene data show CDR1 as MGHDK and CDR2 as SYGVNS.

The DNA of the CDR3 is TGTGCCAGCAGCAACCGACAGGGCCGAGGTGAAAAACTGTTTTTT. Amino acids: CASSNRQGRGEKLFF. This chain joins TRBV5-4 and TRBJ1-4; 7 positions match TRBD1. Trimming at V came to 4 bases and at J to 7 bases, leaving 10 bases not matched to a gene. Germline lookup yields CDR1 SGHNT and CDR2 YYREEE (reference sequence). The CDR3 runs 15 residues. Looking up the rest from reference TRBV5-4 and TRBJ1-4 gives the full variable domain: ETGVTQSPTHLIKTRGQQVTLRCSSQSGHNTVSWYQQALGQGPQFIFQYYREEENGRGNFPPRFSGLQFPNYSSELNVNALELDDSALYLCASSNRQGRGEKLFFGSGTQLSVL.

The rearrangement links TRBV7-9 to TRBJ1-4; D is unclear. CDR1 and CDR2 (germline): SEHNR, FQNEAQ (reference sequence). The CDR3 consists of 14 residues. Trimming removed 4 bases at V and 2 bases at J, with 8 bases between. The CDR3, as DNA: TGTGCCAGCAGCTGGCGGGAGACTAATGAAAAACTGTTTTTT. It translates to CASSWRETNEKLFF.

This chain joins TRBV15 and TRBJ2-6; D is perhaps TRBD1 (5 bases). CDR3 length equals 18 residues. Trimming left V 3 bases short and J 4 bases short, with 19 bases between. Germline V gene sequence: CDR1 LNHNV, CDR2 YYDKDF (reference sequence). CDR3 amino acids: CATSRPGISLGGANVLTF. The DNA for the CDR3 is TGTGCCACCAGCAGGCCAGGGATCTCCCTAGGGGGGGCCAACGTCCTGACTTTC.

The chain couples TRBV12-1 to TRBJ2-5; TRBD2 is the table's D call, not checked against the DNA. TRBV12-1 counts as a pseudogene. The CDR3 runs 14 residues. The CDR3 DNA reads TGTGCCAGCAGCTTTGACGGGGGAGGGGAGACCCAGTACTTC. Translated, it gives CASSFDGGGETQYF.

The rearrangement uses TRBV30 and TRBJ1-1; 7 bases match TRBD1. This CDR3 is 16 amino acids long. Germline CDR1 is GTSNPN and CDR2 is SVGIG (reference sequence). Losses at the gene ends were 4 bases for V and 0 bases for J; bases not matched to a gene: 11. The CDR3 sequence is CAWNPDRITMNTEAFF. The CDR3 bases are TGTGCCTGGAACCCGGACAGGATAACCATGAACACTGAAGCTTTCTTT.

The chain is built from TRBV6-1 and TRBJ2-1; weak D call: TRBD2 (6 bases). CDR1 is MNHNS, CDR2 SASEGT, per germline. The germline V and J ends were trimmed by 1 base and 3 bases, with 13 bases remaining between them. CDR3 length: 16 amino acids. The CDR3 loop is CASSEGWGGVYNEQFF. In DNA, the CDR3 is TGTGCCAGCAGTGAAGGCTGGGGCGGGGTCTACAATGAGCAGTTCTTC.

A single count supports this clone. This chain links TRBV5-6 with TRBJ2-7; no clear D. Germline CDR1 SGHDT, CDR2 YYEEEE. The length of the CDR3 is 16 residues. Trimming took 4 bases from V and 1 from J, leaving 18 bases between them. The CDR3 protein is CASSRLRLGSSYEQYF. The CDR3 DNA sequence: TGTGCCAGCAGCCGCCTCAGGTTAGGATCGTCCTACGAGCAGTACTTC.

The chain has TRBV27 and TRBJ2-5; 7 bases line up with TRBD1. Per germline, CDR1 MNHEY and CDR2 SMNVEV (reference sequence). CDR3 size: 15 residues. The J segment lost 0 bases and the V segment lost 4 bases, leaving 5 bases of the junction unmatched. CDR3 DNA sequence: TGTGCCAGCAGTTCCCTACAGGGGTACCAAGAGACCCAGTACTTC. Translation: CASSSLQGYQETQYF.

The gene calls are TRBV25-1 and TRBJ2-3; a possible D gene is TRBD1 (6 bases). Per germline, CDR1 MGHDK and CDR2 SYGVNS. V was pared by 10 bases and J by 6 bases, with 14 bases between. The CDR3 extends over 12 amino acids. Here the CDR3 reads CATFTGTDTQYF. In nucleotides, the CDR3 is TGTGCCACCTTTACAGGGACCGATACGCAGTATTTT.

This chain connects TRBV11-2 to TRBJ1-3; D gene unclear. The germline CDR1 and CDR2 sequences are SGHAT and FQNNGV. Trimming removed 3 bases from V and 4 bases from J, with 4 bases in between. This CDR3 comprises 12 residues. The CDR3 coding sequence is TGTGCCAGCAGCTTTATCGGAAACACCATATATTTT. This codes for CASSFIGNTIYF.

The V and J genes are TRBV2 and TRBJ1-2; TRBD1 matches 7 bases. The junction had 7 bases not matched to a gene; V was cut back by 8 bases and J by 4 bases. The length of the CDR3 is 13 residues. Germline V gene data show CDR1 as SNHLY and CDR2 as FYNNEI. CDR3 region: CASVGQVFYGYTF. The CDR3 DNA is TGTGCCAGCGTTGGACAGGTCTTCTATGGCTACACCTTC.

CDR3 DNA: TGCGCCAGCAGCCCGACTGAGCGGGGGTCCTATAATTCACCCCTCCACTTT. This translates into CASSPTERGSYNSPLHF. V is TRBV5-1 and J is TRBJ1-6; possible D gene TRBD1, 5 bases. CDR1 and CDR2 from the germline V gene are SGHRS and YFSETQ. There are 17 residues in the CDR3. The V end was cut by 4 bases, the J end by 1 base, with 15 bases between. Combining the CDR3 with reference TRBV5-1 and TRBJ1-6 gives the whole variable domain KAGVTQTPRYLIKTRGQQVTLSCSPISGHRSVSWYQQTPGQGLQFLFEYFSETQRNKGNFPGRFSGRQFSNSRSEMNVSTLELGDSALYLCASSPTERGSYNSPLHFGNGTRLTVT.

This clone has a handful of counts. The chain recombines TRBV4-1 with TRBJ1-2; D unresolved. The CDR3 extends over 16 amino acids. V was clipped by 3 bases and J by 4 bases, with 18 bases between them. Germline loops: CDR1 MGHRA, CDR2 YSYEKL. CDR3 region: CASSQGALIMGYGYTF. The CDR3 DNA is TGCGCCAGCAGCCAGGGAGCCCTGATAATGGGCTATGGCTACACCTTC.

This clone has a handful of counts. This chain links TRBV9 with TRBJ1-5; D is undetermined. This CDR3 is 15 amino acids long. CDR1 and CDR2 from the germline V gene are SGDLS and YYNGEE. Trimming pared 0 bases from V and 6 bases from J, leaving 13 bases between. The DNA of the CDR3 is TGTGCCAGCAGCGTAGGGCCAGGTTTGAGTCAGCCCCAGCATTTT. Translated: CASSVGPGLSQPQHF.

The chain has TRBV4-1 and TRBJ2-1; TRBD1 matches at 12 bases. CDR3 length equals 16 residues. V trimming: 2 bases; J trimming: 7 bases; junction bases outside the gene matches: 6. CDR1 and CDR2 (germline): MGHRA, YSYEKL. CDR3 DNA sequence: TGCGCCAGCAGCCAACAAGGGACAGGGGGCAGGAATGAGCAGTTCTTC. It is translated as CASSQQGTGGRNEQFF.

This clone was observed at least ten times. The rearrangement links TRBV30 to TRBJ1-6, with TRBD1 matching 9 bases. Germline V CDR1 and CDR2: GTSNPN, SVGIG (reference sequence). V lost 5 bases to trimming and J lost 0 bases; unmatched junction nucleotides: 2. The CDR3 contains 15 residues. The CDR3 reads CAWQTGGSYNSPLHF. The CDR3 nucleotides are TGTGCCTGGCAGACAGGGGGCTCCTATAATTCACCCCTCCACTTT.

The genes are TRBV5-6 and TRBJ1-1; TRBD1 matches at 7 bases. Germline V lookup: CDR1 SGHDT, CDR2 YYEEEE. The CDR3 consists of 16 residues. Trimming cost V 4 bases and J 7 bases; bases outside gene matches: 16. The CDR3 is CASSPQEGASTGEAFF. CDR3 sequence (DNA): TGTGCCAGCAGCCCTCAAGAGGGGGCGAGTACAGGTGAAGCTTTCTTT. Full variable domain (missing parts from reference TRBV5-6 and TRBJ1-1): DAGVTQSPTHLIKTRGQQVTLRCSPKSGHDTVSWYQQALGQGPQFIFQYYEEEERQRGNFPDRFSGHQFPNYSSELNVNALLLGDSALYLCASSPQEGASTGEAFFGQGTRLTVV.